This T cell receptor beta chain comes out of a study of blood T cell repertoires in COVID-19. Study-level information: Sites across the United States, Italy and Spain contributed samples from acute and convalescent COVID-19. T cells, B-cell-depleted T cells, or PBMCs supplied cDNA or gDNA.

Original handling: Reference gene primer amplification in the assay estimated nucleated cell counts. Data came from immunoSEQ multiplex PCR; TCRdb stores just in-frame clones and leaves some out. From that table come the V and J calls and clone size; the DNA was used to work out D and trimming. The sample shows 53,000 or so clones, roughly 77% of them seen only once. V was shortened by 5 bases and J by 5 bases, with 13 bases between the two germline ends. The CDR3 spans 14 residues. Germline-derived CDR1 and CDR2 are SGHTA and FQGTGA. Sequenced input: peripheral blood. This clonotype was sampled from an older man with active or convalescent COVID-19. The chain carries TRBV7-3 and TRBJ2-1; D remains unclear. CDR3 sequence reads: CASSPDARNNEQFF. CDR3 bases: TGTGCCAGCAGCCCAGATGCCAGAAACAATGAGCAGTTCTTC.